Here is one T cell receptor beta chain with its context. It lacks a known antigen. Within one base of it there is no much larger clone, and no base qualities were kept. Whole blood was collected in K2EDTA tubes by collaborating institutions according to the institutions' own protocols. For TCRbeta analysis, collaborators shipped samples in one of three forms: frozen whole blood, isolated PBMCs, or DNA extracted from either of those sample types. This sample is drawn from a study of blood T cell repertoires in COVID-19 (dated by TCRdb to between 2020 and 2021). With regard to the full study: The collaborator samples originated in the United States, Italy and Spain and spanned the acute and convalescent phases of COVID-19. Where available, HLA class I and class II types were obtained from metadata supplied by the sample provider rather than from assay-based typing. A de-identified subject ID, COVID-19 status, age in years and sex were almost always included in the sample metadata. Subjects who had been exposed to COVID-19, were actively infected with it, or had recovered from it provided the deeply sampled blood TCRbeta repertoires that made up the dataset. A freely available public database, intended as a resource for researchers studying the immune response to SARS-CoV-2, is where the repertoires were released. The samples were drawn from two sources: the first 160 participants of the ongoing ImmuneRACE study, and about 1,300 subjects contributed by 6 global collaborators. The prospective study material was composed of cDNA or gDNA derived from T cells, B-cell-depleted T cells, or PBMCs.

General conclusions and limits of the study: How much clinical and demographic metadata was included differed by source and by participant, and the metadata was provided uncurated.

The immunoSEQ Assay, a bias-controlled multiplex PCR, was used to amplify TCRbeta CDR3 regions from genomic DNA. The authors' analysis ran thus. Nucleated cell counts per sample were estimated from amplification of reference gene primers within the assay. To quantify the absolute abundance of each unique TCRbeta CDR3 rearrangement, sequence reads were collapsed and filtered. For each sample, productive Simpson clonality was calculated by taking the square root of Simpson's diversity index across productive rearrangements. TCRdb's version of the immuneACCESS table is confined to in-frame rearrangements and falls short of the full clone set. An unresolved V gene accounts for under half of the shortfall where checked; the remainder is of unknown origin. The V and J calls and clone size are taken from that table; D and trimming were inferred from the DNA. The sample table lists about 240,000 clones, roughly four fifths of them with a count of one. The ten largest clones take up over 8% of the sample.

Including cysteine and phenylalanine, the CDR3 has 15 amino acids. Only CDR3 DNA is held: 45 bases, read in frame from base 1. The junction shows trimming of 0 bases on V and 4 bases on J, plus 10 bases between the germline ends. The germline V gene encodes CDR1 SGHRS and CDR2 YFSETQ. The receptor comes from a woman of 80 years or more with acute or convalescent COVID-19. The sequencing sample was made of peripheral blood. The rearranged chain carries TRBV5-1 and TRBJ2-2; the D gene is perhaps TRBD1, from 5 matching bases. The CDR3 in this case is CASSLVGPLTGELFF. DNA sequence: TGCGCCAGCAGCTTGGTGGGGCCCCTCACCGGGGAGCTGTTTTTT.